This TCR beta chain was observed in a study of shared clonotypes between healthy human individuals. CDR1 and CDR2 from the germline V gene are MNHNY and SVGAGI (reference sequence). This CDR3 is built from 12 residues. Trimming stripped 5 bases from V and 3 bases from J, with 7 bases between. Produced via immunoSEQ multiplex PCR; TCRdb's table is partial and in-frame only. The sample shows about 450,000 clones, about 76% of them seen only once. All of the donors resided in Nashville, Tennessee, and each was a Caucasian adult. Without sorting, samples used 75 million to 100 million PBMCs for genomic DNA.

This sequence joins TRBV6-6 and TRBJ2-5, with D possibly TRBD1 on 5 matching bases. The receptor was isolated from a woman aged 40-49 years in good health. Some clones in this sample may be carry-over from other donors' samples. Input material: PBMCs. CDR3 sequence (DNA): TGTGCCAGCAGTCAGGGAAAAGAGACCCAGTACTTC. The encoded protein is CASSQGKETQYF.